This TCR beta chain was identified in a study of blood T cell repertoires in COVID-19. Background on the study: Spain, Italy and the United States supplied samples that represented acute and convalescent COVID-19. PBMCs, B-cell-depleted T cells, or T cells provided the cDNA or gDNA that made up the material.

Repertoires were generated with immunoSEQ multiplex PCR, while TCRdb's copy carries only in-frame clones and drops some. The repertoire includes about 170,000 clones, 86% of them detected once, and roughly 7% sits in the top ten. Sequenced sample: peripheral blood. This clonotype originated in an elderly woman in a cohort sampled during active or convalescent COVID-19.

The CDR3 DNA is TGTGCCAGCAGTGACCGGACAGACTCGGGGACCCAGTACTTC. Amino acid sequence: CASSDRTDSGTQYF. The rearrangement links TRBV6-1 to TRBJ2-5; D perhaps matches TRBD1 (6 bases). The V gene lost 3 bases and the J gene lost 7 bases, with 15 bases spanning the gap. Germline CDR1 is MNHNS and CDR2 is SASEGT. This CDR3 has 14 residues.